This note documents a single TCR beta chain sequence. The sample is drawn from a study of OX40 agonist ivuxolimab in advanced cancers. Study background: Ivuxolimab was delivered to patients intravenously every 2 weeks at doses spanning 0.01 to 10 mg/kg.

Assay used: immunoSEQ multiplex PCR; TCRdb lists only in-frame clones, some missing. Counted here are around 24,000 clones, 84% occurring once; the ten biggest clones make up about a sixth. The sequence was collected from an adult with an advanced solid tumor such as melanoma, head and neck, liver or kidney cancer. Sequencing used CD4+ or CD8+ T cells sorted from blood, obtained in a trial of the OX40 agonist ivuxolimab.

CDR3 coding DNA: TGCAGCGTTGACGGACAGGGGGATTACGAGCAGTACTTC. Amino acid sequence: CSVDGQGDYEQYF. The V and J genes are TRBV29-1 and TRBJ2-7; 10 bases agree with TRBD1. After removal of 3 bases from V and 4 bases from J, the junction contained 3 bases not matched to a gene. Germline values: CDR1 SQVTM, CDR2 ANQGSEA. The CDR3 sequence is 13 residues long.